The 23 T cell receptor beta chains below come from one sample, sequenced in a study of blood T cells in healthy people across ages. Through a sample-barcoded 5' primer and a J-beta primer mix, a second PCR was run for roughly 6 to 11 cycles. TCRdb used MiXCR to reprocess the 5' RACE reads, holding one entry per CDR3 protein. The profile shows 1.8 million or so distinct CDR3 sequences, about 39% of them singletons. The source material was blood. The source is a human donor in good health.

This clonotype was detected only a few times. The chain carries TRBV27 and TRBJ2-3; TRBD2 matches at 15 bases. V shed 6 bases and J 5 bases; nucleotides not matched to a gene: 9. The CDR3 runs to 17 residues. The germline V gene has CDR1 MNHEY and CDR2 SMNVEV (reference sequence). The CDR3 DNA follows: TGTGCCAGCAGGGGACTAGCGGGGGGCTACCGGCAAGATACGCAGTATTTT. This sequence encodes CASRGLAGGYRQDTQYF.

This clonotype was picked up a small number of times. V gene TRBV7-9 combines with J gene TRBJ2-4; TRBD1 agrees at 8 bases. The end of the DNA fits TRBJ2-7 better, so the J call may be wrong. The germline V gene encodes CDR1 SEHNR and CDR2 FQNEAQ (reference sequence). This CDR3 contains 16 residues. In nucleotides, the CDR3 is TGTGCCAGCGAGGACCAATCAACAGGGGGTACGGACGAGCAGTACTTC. Amino acid sequence: CASEDQSTGGTDEQYF.

This clonotype has more than one count but fewer than ten. This chain links TRBV5-1 with TRBJ2-7, with 10 nucleotides matching TRBD1. CDR1 is SGHRS, CDR2 YFSETQ, per germline. V lost 2 bases, J lost 6 bases, and 5 bases stayed unmatched. The CDR3 has 14 residues. CDR3 in DNA: TGCGCCAGCAGCTTCGGGACAGGGGAAGGCGAGCAGTACTTC. Translation: CASSFGTGEGEQYF.

This clonotype was picked up one time. This may be a read error: a much more frequent sequence differs by one nucleotide. The J gene is TRBJ2-1, the V gene TRBV29-1; the D call may be TRBD1 or TRBD2 (5 bases each). V lost 5 bases, J lost 6 bases, and 14 bases lay in between. The CDR3 has 13 residues. Germline V gene data show CDR1 as SQVTM and CDR2 as ANQGSEA. This CDR3 is CSVSRGYSNEQFF. CDR3 DNA sequence: TGCAGCGTTTCACGGGGCTATAGCAATGAGCAGTTCTTC.

This clonotype was observed a few times. The chain links TRBV6-1 to TRBJ2-5; D remains unclear. The CDR3 is 13 residues long. V lost 8 bases, J lost 5 bases, and 15 bases lay in between. The germline V gene encodes CDR1 MNHNS and CDR2 SASEGT. CDR3 nucleotide sequence: TGTGCCAGCTCCTCCCCGCCATCGGAGACCCAGTACTTC. The encoded protein is CASSSPPSETQYF.

The CDR3 DNA reads as TGCAGTGCTAGGGGCCGAGGAAACTATGAAAAACTGTTTTTT. Its translation is CSARGRGNYEKLFF. The chain employs TRBV20-1 and TRBJ1-4; D not certain. From germline, CDR1 is DFQATT and CDR2 SNEGSKA (reference sequence). V was pared by 3 bases and J by 6 bases, with 14 bases between. The CDR3 contains 14 residues.

This clonotype has more than one count but fewer than ten. The chain joins TRBV15 to TRBJ2-5, with 9 bases identical to TRBD2. The germline V gene encodes CDR1 LNHNV and CDR2 YYDKDF (reference sequence). The V and J ends lost 5 bases and 4 bases, in that order; junction bases with no gene match: 5. CDR3 size: 14 residues. CDR3 coding DNA: TGTGCCACCAGCGCCCGACTAGCGGCAGAGACCCAGTACTTC. Protein product: CATSARLAAETQYF. Supplemented by reference TRBV15 and TRBJ2-5, the full variable domain reads DAMVIQNPRYQVTQFGKPVTLSCSQTLNHNVMYWYQQKSSQAPKLLFHYYDKDFNNEADTPDNFQSRRPNTSFCFLDIRSPGLGDTAMYLCATSARLAAETQYFGPGTRLLVL.

The chain links TRBV12-3 or TRBV12-4 to TRBJ2-1; D is ambiguous. The V end lost 6 bases, the J end lost 7 bases, and 19 bases lay between the germline ends. This CDR3 is 15 amino acids long. The CDR3 is CASSRYGYEENEQFF. CDR3 in DNA: TGTGCCAGCAGCCGCTATGGGTACGAAGAGAATGAGCAGTTCTTC.

V and J are TRBV20-1 and TRBJ1-1; no clear D gene. Between the trimmed V and J ends, which lost 3 bases and 0 bases, there was a span of 8 bases. This CDR3 is 13 amino acids long. Germline lookup yields CDR1 DFQATT and CDR2 SNEGSKA (reference sequence). This chain's CDR3 is CSASQNLNTEAFF. CDR3 coding DNA: TGCAGTGCTAGCCAGAACCTGAACACTGAAGCTTTCTTT.

The gene calls are TRBV12-5 and TRBJ2-3, with a tentative D call TRBD1 (6 bases). Germline CDR1 LGHNT, CDR2 FRNRAP. The V gene lost 6 bases and the J gene lost 4 bases, with 14 bases spanning the gap. The CDR3 has 14 amino acids. The CDR3: CASGYGTLPDTQYF. The CDR3 DNA reads TGTGCTAGTGGCTATGGGACACTCCCAGATACGCAGTATTTT. Combining the CDR3 with reference TRBV12-5 and TRBJ2-3 gives the whole variable domain DARVTQTPRHKVTEMGQEVTMRCQPILGHNTVFWYRQTMMQGLELLAYFRNRAPLDDSGMPKDRFSAEMPDATLATLKIQPSEPRDSAVYFCASGYGTLPDTQYFGPGTRLTVL.

The rearrangement uses TRBV19 and TRBJ2-5, with D unresolved. Germline V gives CDR1 LNHDA, CDR2 SQIVND (reference sequence). V lost 2 bases and J lost 6, with 10 bases in between. The CDR3 totals 13 residues. The CDR3 DNA sequence: TGTGCCAGTAGTATATCCTCCCAGAAGACCCAGTACTTC. Its translation is CASSISSQKTQYF.

This clonotype came up many times. The rearrangement uses TRBV15 and TRBJ2-1; weak D call: TRBD2 (7 bases). The CDR3 is made up of 15 amino acids. Trimming removed 0 bases at V and 3 bases at J, with 9 bases between. Germline V lookup: CDR1 LNHNV, CDR2 YYDKDF (reference sequence). Here the CDR3 reads CATSRDRGGYNEQFF. The DNA of the CDR3 is TGTGCCACCAGCAGAGATAGGGGGGGCTACAATGAGCAGTTCTTC. Combining the CDR3 with reference TRBV15 and TRBJ2-1 gives the whole variable domain DAMVIQNPRYQVTQFGKPVTLSCSQTLNHNVMYWYQQKSSQAPKLLFHYYDKDFNNEADTPDNFQSRRPNTSFCFLDIRSPGLGDTAMYLCATSRDRGGYNEQFFGPGTRLTVL.

J is TRBJ2-3 and V is TRBV4-3; 7 bases are shared with TRBD1. The CDR3 is made up of 17 amino acids. The ends lost 2 bases at V and 3 bases at J; junction bases unmatched: 11. Germline CDR1 and CDR2: LGHNA and YSLEER. This CDR3 reads CASSQSARDRTTDTQYF. CDR3 DNA: TGCGCCAGCAGCCAAAGTGCTAGGGACAGAACAACAGATACGCAGTATTTT.

This clonotype has ten or more counts. The chain carries TRBV6-2 or TRBV6-3 and TRBJ2-4; D tentatively reads TRBD1 or TRBD2 (5 bases each). Between the trimmed V and J ends, which lost 9 bases and 0 bases, there was a span of 15 bases. The CDR3 contains 15 residues. The germline V gene has CDR1 MNHEY and CDR2 SVGEGT. CDR3 sequence: CARRGPQLAKNIQYF. The CDR3 DNA reads as TGTGCCAGGAGGGGACCACAGCTAGCCAAAAACATTCAGTACTTC.

J is TRBJ2-4 and V is TRBV9; 7 bases are shared with TRBD2. Trimming at V came to 0 bases and at J to 9 bases, leaving 12 bases not matched to a gene. The CDR3 spans 16 residues. The germline CDR1 and CDR2 sequences are SGDLS and YYNGEE. CDR3 sequence: CASSVGAGLLDGIQYF. CDR3 in DNA: TGTGCCAGCAGCGTAGGAGCGGGACTCCTAGATGGCATTCAGTACTTC.

This clonotype was detected only a few times. The J gene is TRBJ2-1, the V gene TRBV12-3 or TRBV12-4, with 16 bases aligning to TRBD2. Trimming at V came to 5 bases and at J to 1 base, leaving 11 bases not matched to a gene. This CDR3 has 20 amino acids. The CDR3, as DNA: TGTGCCAGCAGTCTTATGGGACTAGCGGGGGGGCTGTTGTCCTACAATGAGCAGTTCTTC. Its translation: CASSLMGLAGGLLSYNEQFF.

This rearrangement joins TRBV4-2 to TRBJ2-1; D ambiguous. There are 12 residues in the CDR3. Germline V gives CDR1 LGHNA, CDR2 YNFKEQ. Trimming shortened V by 0 bases and J by 13 bases, and 10 bases separated the two germline ends. The CDR3 sequence is CASSQDGVFQFF. CDR3 DNA: TGTGCCAGCAGCCAAGATGGAGTTTTCCAGTTCTTC.

This clonotype was detected only a few times. The chain uses TRBV20-1 and TRBJ1-5; D remains ambiguous. CDR1 is DFQATT, CDR2 SNEGSKA, per germline (reference sequence). The germline V and J ends were trimmed by 3 bases and 5 bases, with 14 bases remaining between them. The CDR3 is 14 residues long. CDR3: CSASPTLSDQPQHF. The CDR3 region has the DNA TGCAGTGCTAGCCCGACTCTCTCGGATCAGCCCCAGCATTTT.

The J gene is TRBJ2-1, the V gene TRBV11-2, with D perhaps matching TRBD1 (5 bases). Germline lookup yields CDR1 SGHAT and CDR2 FQNNGV. V was clipped by 5 bases and J by 6 bases, with 20 bases between them. This CDR3 comprises 16 residues. The chain's CDR3 is CASSPWGRVRSNEQFF. Here the CDR3 DNA reads TGTGCCAGCAGCCCCTGGGGCAGGGTCCGATCCAATGAGCAGTTCTTC.

This clonotype appeared a few times. The gene calls are TRBV4-2 and TRBJ2-7; D is unresolved. V was trimmed by 0 bases and J by 3 bases, leaving 15 bases between them. Germline V CDR1 and CDR2: LGHNA, YNFKEQ. The CDR3 extends over 16 amino acids. The CDR3 is CASSQEHGQLGYEQYF. DNA of the CDR3: TGTGCCAGCAGCCAAGAACACGGGCAGCTCGGCTACGAGCAGTACTTC.

A word on this clonotype: At one of its ends the junction is not consistent with the germline gene, which may arise from a read error. The rearrangement joins TRBV7-8 to TRBJ2-5; 11 nucleotides agree with TRBD2. Germline V lookup: CDR1 SGHVS, CDR2 FQNEAQ. The CDR3 has 15 residues. CDR3 nucleotides: TGTGCCAGCAGAACCCTAGCGGGGGGACAAGGGACCCAGTACTTC. Protein sequence: CASRTLAGGQGTQYF. The complete variable domain, with remaining parts taken from reference TRBV7-8 and TRBJ2-5, reads GAGVSQSPRYKVAKRGQDVALRCDPISGHVSLFWYQQALGQGPEFLTYFQNEAQLDKSGLPSDRFFAERPEGSVSTLKIQRTQQEDSAVYLCASRTLAGGQGTQYFGPGTRLLVL.

V and J are TRBV7-2 and TRBJ1-5, with D hard to call. Trimming removed 1 base from V and 4 bases from J, with 14 bases in between. Per germline, CDR1 SGHTA and CDR2 FQGNSA. The CDR3 is 16 residues long. The CDR3 spells CASSLVGLPMNQPQHF. The CDR3 DNA reads as TGTGCCAGCAGCTTAGTCGGACTGCCTATGAATCAGCCCCAGCATTTT.

V is TRBV7-2 and J is TRBJ2-5, with 8 bases aligning to TRBD2. The CDR3 runs 15 residues. Germline V gene sequence: CDR1 SGHTA, CDR2 FQGNSA. V dropped 3 bases and J dropped 5; count of bases not matched to a gene: 8. CDR3 sequence (DNA): TGTGCCAGCAGCTTGCTCCGGGGGGGCTATGAGACCCAGTACTTC. This codes for CASSLLRGGYETQYF.